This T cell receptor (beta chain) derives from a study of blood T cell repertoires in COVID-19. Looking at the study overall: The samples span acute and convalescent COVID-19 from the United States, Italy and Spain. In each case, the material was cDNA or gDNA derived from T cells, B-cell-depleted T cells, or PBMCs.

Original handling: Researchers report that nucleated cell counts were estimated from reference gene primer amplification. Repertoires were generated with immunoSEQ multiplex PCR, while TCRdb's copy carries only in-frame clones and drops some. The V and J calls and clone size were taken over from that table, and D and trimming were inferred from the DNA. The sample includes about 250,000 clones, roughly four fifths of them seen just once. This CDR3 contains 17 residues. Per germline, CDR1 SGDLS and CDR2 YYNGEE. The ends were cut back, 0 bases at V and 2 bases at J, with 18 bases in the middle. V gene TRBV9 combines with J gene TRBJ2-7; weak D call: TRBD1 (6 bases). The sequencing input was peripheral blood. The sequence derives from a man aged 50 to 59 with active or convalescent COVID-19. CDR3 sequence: CASSVGGLGPSAYEQYF. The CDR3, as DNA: TGTGCCAGCAGCGTAGGGGGGCTGGGCCCCAGTGCCTACGAGCAGTACTTC.